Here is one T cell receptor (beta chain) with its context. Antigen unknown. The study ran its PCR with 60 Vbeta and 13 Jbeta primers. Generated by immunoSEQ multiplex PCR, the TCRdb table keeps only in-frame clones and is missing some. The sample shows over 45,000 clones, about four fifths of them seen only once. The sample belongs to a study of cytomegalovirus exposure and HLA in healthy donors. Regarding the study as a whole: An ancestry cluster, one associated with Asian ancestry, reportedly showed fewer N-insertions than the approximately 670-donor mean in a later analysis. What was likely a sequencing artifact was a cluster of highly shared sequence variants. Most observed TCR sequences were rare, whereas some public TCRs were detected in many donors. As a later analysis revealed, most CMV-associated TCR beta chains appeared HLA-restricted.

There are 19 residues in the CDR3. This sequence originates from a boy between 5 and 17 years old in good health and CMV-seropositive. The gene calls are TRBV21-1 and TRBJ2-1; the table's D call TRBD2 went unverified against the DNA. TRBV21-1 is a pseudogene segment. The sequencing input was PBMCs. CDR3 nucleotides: TGTGCCAGCACCCCCAGGGAGCGGGGGGGGATCGCGTCCTACAATGAGCAGTTCTTC. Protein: CASTPRERGGIASYNEQFF.